This passage covers 28 T cell receptor beta chains from one sample sequenced in a study of CD8+CD57+ T cells in acquired aplastic anemia (dated by TCRdb to about 2018). TCRdb shows the sequencer as Illumina HiSeq 2000. Genomic DNA served as template for TCR beta VDJ combination and CDR3 sequence profiling. TCRdb cleaned the public reads at Q25 with fastp, built clones with MiXCR and kept in-frame beta chains. Records with the same CDR3 protein are collapsed into one entry carrying the most frequent genes and DNA. For this sample the table gives hundreds of thousands of distinct CDR3 sequences, of which under 80% were detected only once. The ten largest account for 3.5% to 4.5% of the sample. Sequencing used sorted CD4+, CD8+, or CD8+CD57+ T cells (not recorded which) from PBMCs. These receptors came from a human donor in good health, serving as a control.

Notes on this clonotype: One end of the junction fails to match germline, which may point to a read error. The chain recombines TRBV9 with TRBJ2-2; possibly TRBD2 for D (7 bases). CDR3 length equals 15 residues. Germline V lookup: CDR1 SGDLS, CDR2 YYNGEE. The CDR3 here is CASSRSAGAAAELFF. CDR3 DNA sequence: TGTGCCAGCAGCCGTAGCGCGGGGGCAGCTGCGGAGTTGTTTTTT.

This clonotype was counted only a few times. This chain joins TRBV6-5 and TRBJ1-2; TRBD1 agrees at 9 bases. The trim removed 6 bases at V and 5 bases at J, leaving 13 bases unmatched. Germline assignment: CDR1 MNHEY and CDR2 SVGAGI. This CDR3 spans 16 amino acids. The CDR3 region has the DNA TGTGCCAGCAGACCGGGACAGGGTCAGGGTCTATATGGCTACACCTTC. Protein product: CASRPGQGQGLYGYTF.

Many counts were recorded for this clonotype. The V and J genes are TRBV4-2 and TRBJ2-3, with no clear D. The V end lost 0 bases, the J end lost 4 bases, and 5 bases lay between the germline ends. Germline loops: CDR1 LGHNA, CDR2 YNFKEQ. This CDR3 contains 13 residues. The DNA of the CDR3 is TGTGCCAGCAGCCAAGATAAACCAGATACGCAGTATTTT. This encodes CASSQDKPDTQYF.

This clonotype has a count of ten or more. J is TRBJ1-5 and V is TRBV6-5, with D tentatively TRBD1 (5 bases). Germline V lookup: CDR1 MNHEY, CDR2 SVGAGI. The CDR3 is 15 residues long. V lost 6 bases, J lost 9 bases, and 21 bases lay in between. DNA for the CDR3: TGTGCCAGCAGGGCCGAATTCGGACAAGATAGGCCCCAGCATTTT. Residues: CASRAEFGQDRPQHF.

The chain recombines TRBV12-3 or TRBV12-4 with TRBJ2-6; perhaps TRBD1 as D (5 bases). V was clipped by 6 bases and J by 2 bases, with 14 bases between them. This CDR3 has 16 amino acids. Here the CDR3 reads CASRRTRVTGANVLTF. CDR3 sequence (DNA): TGTGCCAGCAGGCGCACCAGGGTTACTGGGGCCAACGTCCTGACTTTC.

Regarding this clonotype: A junction end diverges from the germline sequence, so it may reflect a read error. V is TRBV5-1 and J is TRBJ2-3; the match to TRBD1 covers 7 bases. The germline CDR1 and CDR2 sequences are SGHRS and YFSETQ. The CDR3 runs 16 residues. This CDR3 reads CASSLGQQNSTDTQYF. The CDR3 DNA reads TGTGCCAGCAGCCTGGGACAGCAGAACAGCACAGATACGCAGTATTTT. Complete variable domain (other parts from reference TRBV5-1 and TRBJ2-3): KAGVTQTPRYLIKTRGQQVTLSCSPISGHRSVSWYQQTPGQGLQFLFEYFSETQRNKGNFPGRFSGRQFSNSRSEMNVSTLELGDSALYLCASSLGQQNSTDTQYFGPGTRLTVL.

The rearrangement uses TRBV24-1 and TRBJ2-5; weak D call: TRBD2 (6 bases). The J call is uncertain, as TRBJ2-3 better fits the DNA end. CDR1 and CDR2 (germline): KGHDR, SFDVKD. The CDR3 loop spans 15 amino acids. CDR3 region: CATSDSGRGLDTQYF. CDR3 DNA sequence: TGTGCCACCAGTGATTCAGGGCGGGGATTAGATACGCAGTATTTT.

CDR3 amino acids: CASSLEKGGYTF. In nucleotides, the CDR3 is TGTGCCAGCAGCTTAGAGAAGGGAGGCTACACCTTC. The chain is built from TRBV5-8 and TRBJ1-2, with D unclear. The ends were cut back, 2 bases at V and 8 bases at J, with 10 bases in the middle. This CDR3 contains 12 residues. Germline CDR1 and CDR2: SGHTS and YDEGEE.

The V and J genes are TRBV3-1 and TRBJ1-1, with D unresolved. The germline V gene encodes CDR1 LGHDT and CDR2 YNNKEL (reference sequence). CDR3 length equals 14 residues. V was clipped by 7 bases and J by 0 bases, with 12 bases between them. CDR3 DNA: TGTGCCAGCAACCCGCCCGAAATGAACACTGAAGCTTTCTTT. As protein: CASNPPEMNTEAFF.

This clonotype showed up many times. The V call is TRBV9, the J call TRBJ1-2; D is undetermined. The germline gives CDR1 SGDLS, CDR2 YYNGEE. V was shortened by 4 bases and J by 4 bases, with 14 bases between the two germline ends. This CDR3 comprises 14 residues. Here the CDR3 DNA reads TGTGCCAGCAGCTCCGCCGCCGTAGGCTATGGCTACACCTTC. This encodes CASSSAAVGYGYTF.

This chain links TRBV7-3 with TRBJ2-3; D may be TRBD2 (5 bases). V was shortened by 5 bases and J by 6 bases, with 12 bases between the two germline ends. The V gene's germline CDR1 is SGHTA and CDR2 FQGTGA. CDR3 size: 13 residues. CDR3 region: CASSPRRTDTQYF. The DNA of the CDR3 is TGTGCCAGCAGCCCTAGGAGGACGGATACGCAGTATTTT.

This chain links TRBV7-8 with TRBJ2-3; either TRBD1 or TRBD2 may fit D (5 bases each). CDR3 length: 18 residues. Trimming shortened V by 5 bases and J by 5 bases, and 26 bases separated the two germline ends. Germline V lookup: CDR1 SGHVS, CDR2 FQNEAQ. CDR3 bases: TGTGCCAGCAGCACATGGGGCAGAGGAGGCTACACCTTAGATACGCAGTATTTT. Its translation: CASSTWGRGGYTLDTQYF.

This clonotype was counted ten times or more. The rearrangement joins TRBV29-1 to TRBJ2-2, with TRBD1 matching 7 bases. The V gene's germline CDR1 is SQVTM and CDR2 ANQGSEA. The CDR3 extends over 12 amino acids. J lost 7 bases, V lost 7 bases, and 6 bases had no gene match. The CDR3, as DNA: TGCAGCGCCGAACAGGGGAGCGGGGAGCTGTTTTTT. Translating gives CSAEQGSGELFF.

The chain recombines TRBV11-3 with TRBJ2-6, with a tentative D call TRBD2 (7 bases). Germline V lookup: CDR1 SGHNT, CDR2 YENEEA. The ends were cut back, 6 bases at V and 4 bases at J, with 16 bases in the middle. CDR3 length: 16 amino acids. The CDR3 DNA is TGTGCCAGCAGTAGGGGGGGCGGCCCCGGGGCCAACGTCCTGACTTTC. The encoded protein is CASSRGGGPGANVLTF.

This clonotype was found many times. The rearrangement links TRBV5-6 to TRBJ1-4, with D uncertain. V was clipped by 5 bases and J by 6 bases, with 14 bases between them. CDR3 length: 14 residues. Germline CDR1 is SGHDT and CDR2 is YYEEEE. CDR3 coding DNA: TGTGCCAGCAGTCTTTTTGCAATAGATGAAAAACTGTTTTTT. Amino acid sequence: CASSLFAIDEKLFF.

This clonotype was seen ten or more times. The chain is built from TRBV20-1 and TRBJ1-2, with 8 positions matching TRBD1. The CDR3 loop spans 13 amino acids. The germline gives CDR1 DFQATT, CDR2 SNEGSKA (reference sequence). With V trimmed by 3 bases and J by 4 bases, 4 bases remained unmatched. The chain's CDR3 is CSARDRVTYGYTF. The CDR3 DNA is TGCAGTGCTAGGGACAGGGTGACCTATGGCTACACCTTC.

J is TRBJ1-6 and V is TRBV13; D gene ambiguous. V dropped 4 bases and J dropped 8 bases, with 18 bases sitting between them. Germline values: CDR1 PRHDT, CDR2 FYEKMQ (reference sequence). CDR3 length equals 16 residues. The CDR3 region is CASSSVDEGAHSPLHF. The CDR3 DNA reads TGTGCCAGCAGCTCCGTTGATGAAGGAGCTCATTCACCCCTCCACTTT.

V usage is TRBV20-1 and J usage is TRBJ2-7; tentative D call: TRBD1 (6 bases). Germline V lookup: CDR1 DFQATT, CDR2 SNEGSKA (reference sequence). The CDR3 runs 14 residues. V was shortened by 6 bases and J by 0 bases, with 15 bases between the two germline ends. The CDR3 DNA follows: TGCAGTGCCGAGACAGGCGCGAGCTCCTACGAGCAGTACTTC. This sequence encodes CSAETGASSYEQYF.

A word on this clonotype: The germline gene is not matched at one end of the junction; a read error may be the cause. The chain is built from TRBV5-4 and TRBJ1-1; perhaps TRBD1 as D (5 bases). CDR3 length: 15 amino acids. Per the germline V gene, CDR1 is SGHNT and CDR2 is YYREEE (reference sequence). CDR3 region: CASSALAGENTEAIF. The CDR3 DNA reads TGTGCCAGCAGCGCACTAGCGGGGGAGAACACTGAAGCTATCTTT.

The chain joins TRBV20-1 to TRBJ2-3; tentatively, D is TRBD1 (6 bases). The V end lost 3 bases, the J end lost 1 base, and 17 bases lay between the germline ends. From germline, CDR1 is DFQATT and CDR2 SNEGSKA (reference sequence). CDR3 length: 16 residues. In DNA form, the CDR3 reads TGCAGTGCTAGGAAGTCGCGCGAGGGGGGCACAGATACGCAGTATTTT. This sequence encodes CSARKSREGGTDTQYF.

Many counts were recorded for this clonotype. The chain carries TRBV6-5 and TRBJ1-2; 7 nucleotides align to TRBD1. In germline, CDR1 is MNHEY, CDR2 SVGAGI. Trimming took 6 bases from V and 4 from J; bases not matched to a gene: 17. The CDR3 runs to 17 residues. CDR3 sequence (DNA): TGTGCCAGCAGACTACGGCCCAACAGGGGAGACAGCTATGGCTACACCTTC. It encodes CASRLRPNRGDSYGYTF.

The chain links TRBV24-1 to TRBJ2-7; 9 bases match TRBD2. The J segment lost 6 bases and the V segment lost 8 bases, leaving 10 bases of the junction unmatched. CDR1 KGHDR and CDR2 SFDVKD come from the germline V gene. CDR3 length: 14 residues. CDR3 sequence reads: CATTGTSNETEQYF. The CDR3 bases are TGTGCCACCACCGGGACTAGCAACGAGACCGAGCAGTACTTC.

Details on this clonotype: The conserved closing phenylalanine or tryptophan is absent in this CDR3, likely reflecting a read error. No DNA is shown, since the ends of the CDR3 on it are uncertain; the CDR3 is the one TCRdb lists. The chain couples TRBV10-3 to TRBJ2-2. From its first to its last residue, the CDR3 has 16 amino acids. CDR1 and CDR2 from the germline V gene are ENHRY and SYGVKD. The CDR3 loop reads CAISDSGNQNTEELFV.

In this sample, this clonotype turned up a few times. The rearrangement uses TRBV5-4 and TRBJ2-3, with D hard to call. This CDR3 has 14 amino acids. The V and J ends lost 0 bases and 3 bases respectively, with 8 bases between them. Germline lookup yields CDR1 SGHNT and CDR2 YYREEE (reference sequence). Here the CDR3 DNA reads TGTGCCAGCAGCTTGGAAGGCTCTACAGATACGCAGTATTTT. Residues: CASSLEGSTDTQYF.

CDR3 residues: CASRRRKGEAFF. The CDR3 nucleotides read TGTGCCAGCAGACGAAGGAAGGGGGAAGCTTTCTTT. V usage is TRBV7-2 and J usage is TRBJ1-1, with a tentative D call TRBD1 (5 bases). This CDR3 comprises 12 residues. Germline V CDR1 and CDR2: SGHTA, FQGNSA. V was cut by 6 bases and J by 8 bases, with 13 bases left in between.

V usage is TRBV7-2 and J usage is TRBJ2-1; perhaps TRBD2 as D (5 bases). Per the germline V gene, CDR1 is SGHTA and CDR2 is FQGNSA. The CDR3 is 17 residues long. V was pared by 7 bases and J by 10 bases, with 29 bases between. The CDR3 spells CASNVGAANTGELEQFF. Written as DNA, the CDR3 is TGTGCCAGCAACGTCGGAGCAGCGAACACCGGGGAGCTGGAGCAGTTCTTC.

CDR3 region: CASSCHGQTDTQYF. In DNA, the CDR3 is TGTGCCAGCAGCTGCCACGGACAAACAGATACGCAGTATTTT. The chain couples TRBV11-2 to TRBJ2-3; D might be TRBD1 (5 bases). Per germline, CDR1 SGHAT and CDR2 FQNNGV. The CDR3 covers 14 residues. V was pared by 4 bases and J by 3 bases, with 11 bases between.

The chain carries TRBV20-1 and TRBJ1-2; no clear D gene. Germline-derived CDR1 and CDR2 are DFQATT and SNEGSKA (reference sequence). V dropped 0 bases and J dropped 3 bases, with 5 bases sitting between them. The CDR3 is made up of 12 amino acids. CDR3: CSARERDYGYTF. The CDR3 DNA is TGCAGTGCTAGAGAACGCGACTATGGCTACACCTTC.